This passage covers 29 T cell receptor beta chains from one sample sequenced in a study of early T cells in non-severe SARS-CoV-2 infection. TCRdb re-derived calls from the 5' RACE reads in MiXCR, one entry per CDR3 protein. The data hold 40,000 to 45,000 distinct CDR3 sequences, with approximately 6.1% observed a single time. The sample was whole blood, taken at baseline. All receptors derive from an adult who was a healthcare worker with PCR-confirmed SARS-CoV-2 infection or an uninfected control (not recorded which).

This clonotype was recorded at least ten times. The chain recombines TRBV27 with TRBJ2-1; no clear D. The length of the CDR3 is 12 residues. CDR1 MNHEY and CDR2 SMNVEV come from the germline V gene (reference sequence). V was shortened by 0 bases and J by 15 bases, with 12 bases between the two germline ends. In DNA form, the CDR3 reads TGTGCCAGCAGTTTATCGAGAGGTCTGGTGTTCTTC. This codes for CASSLSRGLVFF.

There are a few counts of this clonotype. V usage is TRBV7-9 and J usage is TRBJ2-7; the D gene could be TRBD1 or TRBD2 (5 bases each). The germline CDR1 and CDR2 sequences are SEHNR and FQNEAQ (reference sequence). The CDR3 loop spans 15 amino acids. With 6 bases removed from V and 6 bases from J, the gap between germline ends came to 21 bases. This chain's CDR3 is CASSRSAGTSGEQYF. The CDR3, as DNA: TGTGCCAGCAGTCGTTCTGCCGGGACGTCCGGCGAGCAGTACTTC.

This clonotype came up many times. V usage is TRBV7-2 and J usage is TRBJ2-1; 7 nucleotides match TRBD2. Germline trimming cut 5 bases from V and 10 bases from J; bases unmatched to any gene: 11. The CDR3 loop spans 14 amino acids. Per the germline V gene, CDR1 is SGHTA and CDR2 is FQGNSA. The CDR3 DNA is TGTGCCAGCAGCCCCCCCCCTCCGGGGGGAGAGCAGTTCTTC. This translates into CASSPPPPGGEQFF.

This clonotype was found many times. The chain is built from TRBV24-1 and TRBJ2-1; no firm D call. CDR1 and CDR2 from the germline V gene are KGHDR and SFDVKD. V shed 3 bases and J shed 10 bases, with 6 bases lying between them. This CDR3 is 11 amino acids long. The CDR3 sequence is CATSDEDEQFF. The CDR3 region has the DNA TGTGCCACCAGTGATGAAGACGAGCAGTTCTTC.

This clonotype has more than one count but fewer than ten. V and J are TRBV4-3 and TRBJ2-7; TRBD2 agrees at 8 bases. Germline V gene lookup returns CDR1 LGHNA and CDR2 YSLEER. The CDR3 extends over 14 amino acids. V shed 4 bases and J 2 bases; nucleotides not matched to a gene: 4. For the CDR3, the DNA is TGCGCCAGCAGCCTGGAAGCGGGAGCCTACGAGCAGTACTTC. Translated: CASSLEAGAYEQYF.

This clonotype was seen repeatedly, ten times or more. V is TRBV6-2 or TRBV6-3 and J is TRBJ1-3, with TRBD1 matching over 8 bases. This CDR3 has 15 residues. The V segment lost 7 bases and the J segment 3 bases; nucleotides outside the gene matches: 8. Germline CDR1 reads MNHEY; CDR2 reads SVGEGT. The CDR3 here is CASTPRDRNGNTIYF. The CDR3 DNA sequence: TGTGCCAGCACCCCCAGGGACAGGAATGGAAACACCATATATTTT.

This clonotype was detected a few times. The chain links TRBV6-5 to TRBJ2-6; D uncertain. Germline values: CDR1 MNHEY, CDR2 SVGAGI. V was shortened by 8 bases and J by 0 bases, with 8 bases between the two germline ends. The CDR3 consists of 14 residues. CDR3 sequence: CASGSFSGANVLTF. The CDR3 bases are TGTGCCAGCGGTAGTTTCTCTGGGGCCAACGTCCTGACTTTC.

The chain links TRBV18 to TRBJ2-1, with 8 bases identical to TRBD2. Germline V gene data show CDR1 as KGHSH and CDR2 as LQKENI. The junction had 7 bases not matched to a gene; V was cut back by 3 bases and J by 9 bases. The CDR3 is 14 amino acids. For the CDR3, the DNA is TGTGCCAGCTCACCGGGACTAGGGATTGTTGAGCAGTTCTTC. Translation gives CASSPGLGIVEQFF.

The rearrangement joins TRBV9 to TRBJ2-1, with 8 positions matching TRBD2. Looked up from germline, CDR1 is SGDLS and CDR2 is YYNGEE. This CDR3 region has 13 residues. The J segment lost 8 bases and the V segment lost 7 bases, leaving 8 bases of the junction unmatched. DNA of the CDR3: TGTGCCAGCTCTTACGGGGGGGTCGATGAGCAGTTCTTC. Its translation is CASSYGGVDEQFF.

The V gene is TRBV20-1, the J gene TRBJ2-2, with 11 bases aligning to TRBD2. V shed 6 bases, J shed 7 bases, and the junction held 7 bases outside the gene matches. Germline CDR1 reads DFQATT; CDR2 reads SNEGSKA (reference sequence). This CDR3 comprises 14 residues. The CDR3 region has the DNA TGCAGTGCCAATCGACTAGCGGGACACGGGGAGCTGTTTTTT. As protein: CSANRLAGHGELFF.

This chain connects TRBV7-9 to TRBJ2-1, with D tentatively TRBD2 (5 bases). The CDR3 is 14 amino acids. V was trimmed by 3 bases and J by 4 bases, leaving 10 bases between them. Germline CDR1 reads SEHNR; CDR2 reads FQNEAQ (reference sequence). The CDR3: CASSLEALYNEQFF. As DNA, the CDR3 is TGTGCCAGCAGCTTGGAGGCACTATACAATGAGCAGTTCTTC.

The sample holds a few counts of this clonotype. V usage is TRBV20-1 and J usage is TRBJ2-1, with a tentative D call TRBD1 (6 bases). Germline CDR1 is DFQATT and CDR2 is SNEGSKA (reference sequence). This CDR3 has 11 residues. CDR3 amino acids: CRGIQGNEQFF. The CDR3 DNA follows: TGCAGGGGGATACAGGGCAATGAGCAGTTCTTC.

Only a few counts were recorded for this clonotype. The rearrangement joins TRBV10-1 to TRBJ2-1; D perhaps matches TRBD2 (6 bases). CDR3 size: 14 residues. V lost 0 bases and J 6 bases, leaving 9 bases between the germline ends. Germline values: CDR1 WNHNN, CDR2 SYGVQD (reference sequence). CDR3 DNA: TGCGCCAGCAGTGAGTCCGGCGGGACCAATGAGCAGTTCTTC. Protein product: CASSESGGTNEQFF.

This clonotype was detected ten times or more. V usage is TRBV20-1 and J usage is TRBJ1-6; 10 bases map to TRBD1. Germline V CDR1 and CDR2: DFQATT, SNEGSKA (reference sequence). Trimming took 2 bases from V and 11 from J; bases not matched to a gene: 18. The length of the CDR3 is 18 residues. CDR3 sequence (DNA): TGCAGTGCTAGACAGAGAGGTATTACGTCGGGACAGGGGCCACCCCTCCACTTT. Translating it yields CSARQRGITSGQGPPLHF.

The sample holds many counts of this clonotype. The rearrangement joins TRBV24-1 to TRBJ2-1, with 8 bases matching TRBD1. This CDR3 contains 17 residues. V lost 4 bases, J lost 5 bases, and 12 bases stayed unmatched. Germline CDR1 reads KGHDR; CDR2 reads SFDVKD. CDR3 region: CATSEPKSGQDDNEQFF. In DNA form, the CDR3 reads TGTGCCACCAGTGAGCCTAAATCGGGACAGGACGACAATGAGCAGTTCTTC.

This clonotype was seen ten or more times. CDR3 bases: TGTGCCAGCAGCCAGGAGGTAACCAATGAGCAGTTCTTC. This sequence encodes CASSQEVTNEQFF. The chain joins TRBV14 to TRBJ2-1; tentatively, D is TRBD2 (5 bases). The CDR3 loop spans 13 amino acids. CDR1 is SGHDN and CDR2 is FVKESK in the germline V gene. Trimming removed 3 bases from V and 6 bases from J, with 9 bases in between.

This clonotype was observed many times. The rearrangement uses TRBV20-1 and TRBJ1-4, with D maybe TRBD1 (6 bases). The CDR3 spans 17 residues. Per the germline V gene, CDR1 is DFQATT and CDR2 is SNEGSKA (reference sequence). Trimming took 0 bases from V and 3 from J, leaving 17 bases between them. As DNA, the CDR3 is TGCAGTGCTAGAGAAGGAGGGCGGACAGATTCTAATGAAAAACTGTTTTTT. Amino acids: CSAREGGRTDSNEKLFF.

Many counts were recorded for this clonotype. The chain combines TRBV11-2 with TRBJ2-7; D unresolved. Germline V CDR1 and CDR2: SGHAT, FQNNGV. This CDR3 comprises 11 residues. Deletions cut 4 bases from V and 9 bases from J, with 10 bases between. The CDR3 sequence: CASSSFRAQYF. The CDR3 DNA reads TGTGCCAGCAGCTCATTTCGAGCGCAGTACTTC.

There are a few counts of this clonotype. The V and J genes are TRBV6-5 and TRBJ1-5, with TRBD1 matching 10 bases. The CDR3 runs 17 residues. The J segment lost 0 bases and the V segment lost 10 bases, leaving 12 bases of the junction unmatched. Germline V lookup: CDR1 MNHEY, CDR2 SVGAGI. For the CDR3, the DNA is TGTGCCACTCGCCGGGACAGGGGTGTTAGTAGCAATCAGCCCCAGCATTTT. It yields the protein CATRRDRGVSSNQPQHF.

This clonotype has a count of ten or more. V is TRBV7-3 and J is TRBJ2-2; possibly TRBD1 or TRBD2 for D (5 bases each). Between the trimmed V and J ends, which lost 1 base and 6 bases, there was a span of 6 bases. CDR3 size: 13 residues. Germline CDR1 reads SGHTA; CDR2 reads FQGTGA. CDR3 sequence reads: CASSLMGAGELFF. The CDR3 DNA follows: TGTGCCAGCAGCTTAATGGGGGCCGGGGAGCTGTTTTTT.

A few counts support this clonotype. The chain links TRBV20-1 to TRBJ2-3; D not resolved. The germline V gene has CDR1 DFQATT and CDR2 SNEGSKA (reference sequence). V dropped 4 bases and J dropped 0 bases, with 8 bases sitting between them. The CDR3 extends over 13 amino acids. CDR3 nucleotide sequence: TGCAGTGCTATATCCACTAGCACAGATACGCAGTATTTT. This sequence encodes CSAISTSTDTQYF.

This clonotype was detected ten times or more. The CDR3 loop reads CASSLASGVETQYF. CDR3 DNA sequence: TGCGCCAGCAGCTTGGCTTCCGGGGTTGAGACCCAGTACTTC. The rearrangement links TRBV5-1 to TRBJ2-5; a possible D gene is TRBD2 (5 bases). The CDR3 length is 14 residues. Trimming removed 0 bases at V and 5 bases at J, with 11 bases between. From germline, CDR1 is SGHRS and CDR2 YFSETQ.

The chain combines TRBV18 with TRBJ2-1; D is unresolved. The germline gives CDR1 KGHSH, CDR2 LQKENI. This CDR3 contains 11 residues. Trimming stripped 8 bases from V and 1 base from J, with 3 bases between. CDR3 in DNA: TGTGCCAGCGGTTCCTACAATGAGCAGTTCTTC. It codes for CASGSYNEQFF.

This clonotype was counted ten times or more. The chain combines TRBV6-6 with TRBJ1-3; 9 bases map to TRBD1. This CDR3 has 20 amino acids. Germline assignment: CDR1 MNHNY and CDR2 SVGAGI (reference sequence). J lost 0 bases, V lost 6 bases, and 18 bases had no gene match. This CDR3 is CASSRSLTGTGSPSGNTIYF. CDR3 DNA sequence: TGTGCCAGCAGCCGTTCGCTAACCGGGACAGGGTCACCCTCTGGAAACACCATATATTTT.

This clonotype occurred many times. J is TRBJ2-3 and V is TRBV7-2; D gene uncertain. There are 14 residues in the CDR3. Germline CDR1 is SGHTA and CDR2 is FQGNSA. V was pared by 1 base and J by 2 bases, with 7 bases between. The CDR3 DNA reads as TGTGCCAGCAGCTTAGAACTCATCACAGATACGCAGTATTTT. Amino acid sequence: CASSLELITDTQYF.

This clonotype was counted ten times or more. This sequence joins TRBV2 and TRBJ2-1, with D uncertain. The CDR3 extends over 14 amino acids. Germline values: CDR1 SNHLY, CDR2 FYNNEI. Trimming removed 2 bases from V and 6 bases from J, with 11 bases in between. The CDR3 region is CASSENGQINEQFF. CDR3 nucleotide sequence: TGTGCCAGCAGTGAAAATGGGCAGATCAATGAGCAGTTCTTC.

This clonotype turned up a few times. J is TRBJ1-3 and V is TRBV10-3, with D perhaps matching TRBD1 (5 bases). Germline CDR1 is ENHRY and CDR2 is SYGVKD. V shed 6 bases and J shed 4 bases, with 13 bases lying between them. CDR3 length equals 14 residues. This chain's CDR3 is CAIRWGVAGNTIYF. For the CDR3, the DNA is TGTGCCATCAGGTGGGGGGTCGCCGGAAACACCATATATTTT.

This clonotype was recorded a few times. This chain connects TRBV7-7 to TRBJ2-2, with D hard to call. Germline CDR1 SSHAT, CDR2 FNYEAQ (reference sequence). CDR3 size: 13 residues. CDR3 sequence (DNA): TGTGCTATCCGACGGGCAGGCACCGGGGAGCTGTTTTTT. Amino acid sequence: CAIRRAGTGELFF. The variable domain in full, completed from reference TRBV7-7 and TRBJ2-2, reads GAGVSQSPRYKVTKRGQDVTLRCDPISSHATLYWYQQALGQGPEFLTYFNYEAQPDKSGLPSDRFSAERPEGSISTLTIQRTEQRDSAMYRCAIRRAGTGELFFGEGSRLTVL.

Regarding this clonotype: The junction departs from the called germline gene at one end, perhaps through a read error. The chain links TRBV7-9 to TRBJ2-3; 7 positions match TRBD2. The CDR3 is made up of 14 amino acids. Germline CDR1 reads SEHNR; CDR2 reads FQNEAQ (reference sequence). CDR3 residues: CASEGGGSTNTQYF. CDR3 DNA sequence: TGTGCCAGCGAAGGCGGGGGAAGCACAAATACGCAGTATTTT.